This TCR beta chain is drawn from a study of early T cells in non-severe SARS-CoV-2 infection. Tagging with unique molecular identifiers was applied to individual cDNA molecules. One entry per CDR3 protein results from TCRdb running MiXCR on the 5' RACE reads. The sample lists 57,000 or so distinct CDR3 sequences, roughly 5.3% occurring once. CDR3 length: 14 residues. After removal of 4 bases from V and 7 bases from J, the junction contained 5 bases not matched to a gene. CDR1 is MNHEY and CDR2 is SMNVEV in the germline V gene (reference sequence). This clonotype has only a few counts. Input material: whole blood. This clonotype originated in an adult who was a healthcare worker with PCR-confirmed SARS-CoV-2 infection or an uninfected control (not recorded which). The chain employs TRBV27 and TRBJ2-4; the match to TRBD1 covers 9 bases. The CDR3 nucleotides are TGTGCCAGCAGTTCACGCGGACAGGGGAACATTCAGTACTTC. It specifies CASSSRGQGNIQYF.